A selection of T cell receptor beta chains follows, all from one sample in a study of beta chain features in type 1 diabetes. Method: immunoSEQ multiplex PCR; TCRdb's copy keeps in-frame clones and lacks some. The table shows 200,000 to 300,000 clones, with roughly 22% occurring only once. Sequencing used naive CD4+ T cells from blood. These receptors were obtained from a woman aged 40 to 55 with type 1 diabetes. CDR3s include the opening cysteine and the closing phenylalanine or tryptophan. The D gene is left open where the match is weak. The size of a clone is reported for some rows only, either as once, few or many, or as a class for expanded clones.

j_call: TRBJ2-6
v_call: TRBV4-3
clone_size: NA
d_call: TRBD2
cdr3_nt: TGCGCCAGCAGCCACATGAGGACTAGCGGGGGCTCTGGGGCCAACGTCCTGACTTTC
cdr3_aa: CASSHMRTSGGSGANVLTF

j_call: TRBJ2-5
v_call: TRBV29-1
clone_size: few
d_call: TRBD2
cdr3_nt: TGCAGCGTTGCCGGGACTAGCGGACAAGAGACCCAGTACTTC
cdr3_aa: CSVAGTSGQETQYF

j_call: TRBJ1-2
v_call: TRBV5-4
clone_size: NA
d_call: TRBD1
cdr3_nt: TGTGCCAGCACCTTTTTCGGACAGGGAATTACCTATGGCTACACCTTC
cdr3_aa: CASTFFGQGITYGYTF

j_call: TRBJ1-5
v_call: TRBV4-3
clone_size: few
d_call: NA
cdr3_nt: TGCGCCAGCAGCCAAGATTCTGGCGGACAGCCCCAGCATTTT
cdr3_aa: CASSQDSGGQPQHF

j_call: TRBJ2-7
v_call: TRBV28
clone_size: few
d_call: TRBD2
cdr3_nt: TGTGCCAGCAGATTAGCGGGAGTGGCGTACGAGCAGTACTTC
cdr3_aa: CASRLAGVAYEQYF

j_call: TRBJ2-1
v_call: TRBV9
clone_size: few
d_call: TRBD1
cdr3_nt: TGTGCCAGCAGCGAACGGGACAGGGGCTCCTACAATGAGCAGTTCTTC
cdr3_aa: CASSERDRGSYNEQFF

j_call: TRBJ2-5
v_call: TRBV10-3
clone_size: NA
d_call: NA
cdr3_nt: TGTGCCATCAGTGACCGACAGGTCCAAGAGACCCAGTACTTC
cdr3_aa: CAISDRQVQETQYF

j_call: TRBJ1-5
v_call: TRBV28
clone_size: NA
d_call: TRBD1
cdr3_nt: TGTGCCACCGATGACAGGGGTTACAATCAGCCCCAGCATTTT
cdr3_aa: CATDDRGYNQPQHF

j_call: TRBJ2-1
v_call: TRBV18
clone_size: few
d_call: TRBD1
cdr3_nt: TGTGCCAGCTCACCGGGACCAGGGGGAGAGCAGTTCTTC
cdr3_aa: CASSPGPGGEQFF

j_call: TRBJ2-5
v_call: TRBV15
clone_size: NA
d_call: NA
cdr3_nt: TGTGCCACCAGCCGGATGCAGGGGCAAGAGACCCAGTACTTC
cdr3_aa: CATSRMQGQETQYF

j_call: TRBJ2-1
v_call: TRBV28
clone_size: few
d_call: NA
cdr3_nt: TGTGCCAGCAGTCCGCACGGACTGTACAATGAGCAGTTCTTC
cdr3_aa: CASSPHGLYNEQFF

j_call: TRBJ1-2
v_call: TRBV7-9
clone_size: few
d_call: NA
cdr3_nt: TGTGCCAGCAGCTTAGTCGGGGACATGAATGGCTACACCTTC
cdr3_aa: CASSLVGDMNGYTF

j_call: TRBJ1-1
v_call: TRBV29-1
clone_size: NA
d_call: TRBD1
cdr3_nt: TGCAGCGTACGGACAGGGGAAGGGTTGGCTTTCTTT
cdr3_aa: CSVRTGEGLAFF

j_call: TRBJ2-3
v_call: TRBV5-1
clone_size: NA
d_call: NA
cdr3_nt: TGCGCCAGCAGCAAGGACATTAATACAGATACGCAGTATTTT
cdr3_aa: CASSKDINTDTQYF

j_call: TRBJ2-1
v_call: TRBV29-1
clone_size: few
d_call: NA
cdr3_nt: TGCAGCGTTGATAGACTCAGCTCCTACAATGAGCAGTTCTTC
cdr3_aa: CSVDRLSSYNEQFF

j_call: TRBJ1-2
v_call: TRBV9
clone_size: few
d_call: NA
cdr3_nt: TGTGCCAGCAGCGTAGGACAGTACTATGGCTACACCTTC
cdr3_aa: CASSVGQYYGYTF

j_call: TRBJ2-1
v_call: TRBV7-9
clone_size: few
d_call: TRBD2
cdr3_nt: TGTGCCAGCAGCTTGGGACTAGCGGGGTTTGAGCAGTTCTTC
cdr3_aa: CASSLGLAGFEQFF

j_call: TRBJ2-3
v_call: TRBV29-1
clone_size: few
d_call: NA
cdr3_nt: TGCAGCGTTGAAGGACAGTACACAGATACGCAGTATTTT
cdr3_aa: CSVEGQYTDTQYF